The rows below give T cell receptor beta chains drawn from one sample of a study of cytomegalovirus exposure and HLA in healthy donors. Clones were read by immunoSEQ multiplex PCR, and TCRdb kept only the in-frame ones, dropping some. There are about 180,000 clones in the sample; 85% occur only once, and about 15% lies in the top ten. What was sequenced was PBMCs. Source of these receptors: a young man in good health and CMV-seropositive. Each CDR3 is given without its conserved first and last residue.

v_call,cdr3_length,cdr3_aa
TRBV7-6,14,ASSLATEPSFYGYT
TRBV7-2,13,ASSLAGGSQETQY
TRBV5-1,13,ASSPDPPGYNEQF
TRBV7-2,14,ASSFGRTGGYNEQF
TRBV7-8,10,ASSQGTDTQY
TRBV7-8,13,ASSPIPRDGGGYT
TRBV19,13,ASRGGQGSYQPQH
TRBV2,14,ASSGGEELAVYEQY
TRBV11-3,11,ASSPTGEDAAF
TRBV4-1,12,ASSQPSGGYEQY
TRBV6-1,13,ASSDRQGGNQPQH
TRBV2,15,ASSDGAGGPISYEQY
TRBV7-8,11,ASSFRLAAEQF
TRBV19,13,ASSLGQTMNTEAF
TRBV29-1,12,SVVQGHSYNEQF
TRBV27,14,ASSLFSGSPYNEQF
TRBV5-1,18,ASSGRRDRGPLSSYNEQF
TRBV5-1,16,ASSLYSLGRSSYNEQF
TRBV5-6,12,ASMPRSLSYEQY
TRBV2,10,ASSVGANTIY
TRBV5-1,14,ASSLTGTGPSLEQF
TRBV5-4,12,ASSSGTGGEKLF
TRBV6-4,11,ASSAPGYYGYT
TRBV2,12,ASSGQGANYGYT
TRBV5-1,11,ASSPLPEAGYT
TRBV27,12,ATAYRGSHQPQH
TRBV7-9,12,ASSLGVQNYGYT
TRBV5-4,12,ASSSPGVGYEQY
TRBV5-6,13,ASSLMRLRTDTQY
TRBV9,14,ASSPLEEANTGELF
TRBV29-1,14,SVALGAGQGANEQF
TRBV7-2,14,ASSWGLAGGVDTQY
TRBV30,11,AREIRGIGGYT
TRBV13,12,ASSPGGSSYEQY
TRBV7-6,15,ASSSQRLAAGTDTQY
TRBV4-1,13,ASSQEGTGPYEQY
TRBV10-3,14,AISESGQGGYTEAF
TRBV4-1,15,ASSQIPGQGTDNEQF
TRBV7-3,15,ASSPYISGTGDHEQF
TRBV6-6,14,ASSLGLAGGVETQY
TRBV28,12,ASRGLAGAGELF
TRBV28,13,ASRSLAGVRGELF
TRBV28,10,ASPSGNTEAF